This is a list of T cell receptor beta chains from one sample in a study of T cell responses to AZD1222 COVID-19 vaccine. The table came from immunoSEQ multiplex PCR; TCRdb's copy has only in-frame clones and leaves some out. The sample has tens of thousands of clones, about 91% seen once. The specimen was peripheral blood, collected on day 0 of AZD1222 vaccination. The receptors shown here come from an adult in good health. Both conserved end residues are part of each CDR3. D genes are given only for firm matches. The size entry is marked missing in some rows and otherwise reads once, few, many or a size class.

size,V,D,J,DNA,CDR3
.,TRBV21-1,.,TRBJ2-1,TGTGCCAGCAGCAAAGGGGGTAGCGGAATCTACAATGAGCAGTTCTTC,CASSKGGSGIYNEQFF
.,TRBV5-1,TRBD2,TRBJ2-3,TGCGCCAGCAGCTTGTGGACTAGCGGGAGTACGGGCACAGATACGCAGTATTTT,CASSLWTSGSTGTDTQYF
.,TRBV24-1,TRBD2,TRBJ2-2,TGTGCCACCAGTGGGGGGACTAGCGGGACTCCGAACACCGGGGAGCTGTTTTTT,CATSGGTSGTPNTGELFF
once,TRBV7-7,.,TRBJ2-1,TGTGCTAGCAGCTTATACGGTGCGGGGTCAAATGAGCAGTTCTTC,CASSLYGAGSNEQFF
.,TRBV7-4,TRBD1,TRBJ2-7,TGTGCCAGCAGCTATTCTGGGACAGGGAGATCCGAGCAGTACTTC,CASSYSGTGRSEQYF
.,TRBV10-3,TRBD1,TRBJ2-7,TGTGCCATCACGGACAGGGATACCTACGAGCAGTACTTC,CAITDRDTYEQYF
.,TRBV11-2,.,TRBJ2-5,TGTGCCAGCAGACACCCTTTTAGCGGAGAGACCCAGTACTTC,CASRHPFSGETQYF
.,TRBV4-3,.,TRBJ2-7,TGCGCCAGCAGCCAAGAGGGACATGGGAGCTACGAGCAGTACTTC,CASSQEGHGSYEQYF
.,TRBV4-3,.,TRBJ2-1,TGCGCCAGCAGCCCTCAGGACAGAACCTCCTACAATGAGCAGTTCTTC,CASSPQDRTSYNEQFF
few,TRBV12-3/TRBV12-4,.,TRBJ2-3,TGTGCCAGCAGATTCGGTGATACGCAGTATTTT,CASRFGDTQYF
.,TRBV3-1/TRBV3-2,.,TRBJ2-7,TGTGCCATGTCCTGCTTAACCTACGAGCAGTACTTC,CAMSCLTYEQYF
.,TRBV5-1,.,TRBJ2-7,TGCGCCAGCAGCTTGGGACGGGAAAGAGAGCAGTACTTC,CASSLGREREQYF
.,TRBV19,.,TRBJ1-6,TGTGCCAGTAGTATAGCTTTCGGCTCCTATAATTCACCCCTCCACTTT,CASSIAFGSYNSPLHF
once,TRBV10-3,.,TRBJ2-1,TGTGCCATCAGGATGGGGGCGGACTCCTACAATGAGCAGTTCTTC,CAIRMGADSYNEQFF